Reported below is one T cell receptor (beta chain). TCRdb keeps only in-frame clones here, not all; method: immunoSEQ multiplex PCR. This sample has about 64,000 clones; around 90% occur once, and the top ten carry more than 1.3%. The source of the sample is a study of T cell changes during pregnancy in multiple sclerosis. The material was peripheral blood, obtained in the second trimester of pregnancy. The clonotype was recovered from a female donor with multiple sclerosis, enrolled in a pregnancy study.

In DNA form, the CDR3 reads TGTGCCAGCAGCAAGGAGAAGGGGGCGATGAACACTGAAGCTTTCTTT. Amino acid sequence: CASSKEKGAMNTEAFF. The chain links TRBV4-2 to TRBJ1-1; TRBD1 agrees at 7 bases. J gave up 0 bases and V 5 bases, and 9 bases lay outside the gene matches. The CDR3 covers 16 residues. Germline values: CDR1 LGHNA, CDR2 YNFKEQ.